Shown below are 15 T cell receptor beta chains from a single sample sequenced in a study of OX40 agonist ivuxolimab in advanced cancers. The library relied on the immunoSEQ multiplex PCR assay. TCRdb took over this immuneACCESS table, retaining in-frame rearrangements with V and J assigned. Such tables are incomplete; in checked studies, under half of the missing clones stem from an unresolved V gene, and the remainder is unexplained. In this sample the table shows tens of thousands of clones, roughly 85% of which occur a single time. The leading ten clones occupy around 5% of the sample. Here the sequenced sample was CD4+ or CD8+ T cells sorted from blood, taken in a trial of the OX40 agonist ivuxolimab. Source of these receptors: an adult with an advanced solid tumor such as melanoma, head and neck, liver or kidney cancer.

The chain combines TRBV5-1 with TRBJ2-5; 7 bases are shared with TRBD1. V was clipped by 6 bases and J by 4 bases; unmatched bases: 12. The CDR3 contains 15 residues. In germline, CDR1 is SGHRS, CDR2 YFSETQ. CDR3: CASTQMTGPGETQYF. The CDR3 region has the DNA TGCGCCAGCACACAGATGACAGGGCCTGGAGAGACCCAGTACTTC. The variable domain in full, with the rest retrieved from reference TRBV5-1 and TRBJ2-5, is KAGVTQTPRYLIKTRGQQVTLSCSPISGHRSVSWYQQTPGQGLQFLFEYFSETQRNKGNFPGRFSGRQFSNSRSEMNVSTLELGDSALYLCASTQMTGPGETQYFGPGTRLLVL.

In DNA, the CDR3 is TGCAGCGTGGGACACGGGACGACCTACGAGCAGTACTTC. Translation gives CSVGHGTTYEQYF. V gene TRBV29-1 combines with J gene TRBJ2-7, with D possibly matching TRBD1 (6 bases). Germline values: CDR1 SQVTM, CDR2 ANQGSEA. CDR3 length equals 13 residues. Between the trimmed V and J ends, which lost 6 bases and 2 bases, there was a span of 14 bases.

The chain links TRBV18 to TRBJ2-1; D is tentatively TRBD1 or TRBD2 (5 bases each). V lost 0 bases and J lost 0, with 12 bases in between. Germline V lookup: CDR1 KGHSH, CDR2 LQKENI. This CDR3 spans 17 amino acids. CDR3 sequence (DNA): TGTGCCAGCTCACCACCGATTTCAGGGACCTCCTACAATGAGCAGTTCTTC. Its protein product is CASSPPISGTSYNEQFF.

The V and J genes are TRBV11-2 and TRBJ1-1; no definite D call. V lost 1 base to trimming and J lost 4 bases, with 16 bases between them. Per germline, CDR1 SGHAT and CDR2 FQNNGV. This CDR3 has 16 amino acids. The CDR3 reads CASSLGGNLRATEAFF. CDR3 in DNA: TGTGCCAGCAGCTTAGGGGGAAATCTCCGGGCCACTGAAGCTTTCTTT.

This clone occurred a few times. The V gene is TRBV7-8, the J gene TRBJ1-1; D is ambiguous. CDR1 SGHVS and CDR2 FQNEAQ come from the germline V gene. With 1 base removed from V and 8 bases from J, the gap between germline ends came to 5 bases. This CDR3 is 11 amino acids long. The CDR3 loop reads CASSLGKEAFF. The CDR3 nucleotides are TGTGCCAGCAGCTTAGGGAAGGAAGCTTTCTTT.

V usage is TRBV19 and J usage is TRBJ2-7, with D perhaps matching TRBD1 (6 bases). The CDR3 sequence is 13 residues long. The V and J ends lost 7 bases and 5 bases respectively, with 15 bases between them. From germline, CDR1 is LNHDA and CDR2 SQIVND (reference sequence). The CDR3 coding sequence is TGTGCCAGTAACGAAGGGGGACCCAACGAGCAGTACTTC. It yields the protein CASNEGGPNEQYF.

The CDR3 region has the DNA TGCGCCAGCAGTCACCCCCCGGGGGGACAGTTATTTTCTAGCAATCAGCCCCAGCATTTT. Translation: CASSHPPGGQLFSSNQPQHF. The chain combines TRBV23-1 with TRBJ1-5; 7 nucleotides line up with TRBD1. TRBV23-1 is marked as an open reading frame, function uncertain. The CDR3 runs to 20 residues. Losses at the gene ends were 3 bases for V and 0 bases for J; bases not matched to a gene: 17.

This chain joins TRBV6-5 and TRBJ1-5, with D hard to call. This CDR3 is 16 amino acids long. Germline V gene lookup returns CDR1 MNHEY and CDR2 SVGAGI. Trimming took off 0 bases at V and 2 bases at J, with 11 bases between the two ends. The CDR3 coding sequence is TGTGCCAGCAGTTACTCGACCCCTCAGGGCAATCAGCCCCAGCATTTT. The encoded protein is CASSYSTPQGNQPQHF.

V and J are TRBV7-9 and TRBJ1-1; 7 positions match TRBD1. Germline V CDR1 and CDR2: SEHNR, FQNEAQ (reference sequence). CDR3 length equals 17 residues. Trimming removed 2 bases from V and 3 bases from J; junction bases left unmatched: 12. The CDR3 DNA follows: TGTGCCAGCAGCTTATTGAAAAGGGGGCTACCCCACACTGAAGCTTTCTTT. Its translation: CASSLLKRGLPHTEAFF.

Written as DNA, the CDR3 is TGCGCCAGCAGTCAATCCCTCTCGGACAGGCCTATGAACACTGAAGCTTTCTTT. It is translated as CASSQSLSDRPMNTEAFF. This chain connects TRBV23-1 to TRBJ1-1; 7 nucleotides agree with TRBD1. TRBV23-1 is noted as an ORF with a role that remains uncertain. Trimming removed 0 bases from V and 0 bases from J; junction bases left unmatched: 10. The CDR3 runs to 18 residues.

The chain recombines TRBV6-6 with TRBJ1-3; D call uncertain. The CDR3 is made up of 13 amino acids. Germline lookup yields CDR1 MNHNY and CDR2 SVGAGI (reference sequence). Trimming pared 4 bases from V and 2 bases from J, leaving 6 bases between. The CDR3 coding sequence is TGTGCCAGCAGTTTGGACCCTGGAAACACCATATATTTT. Encoded protein: CASSLDPGNTIYF.

The sample holds a few counts of this clone. The CDR3 is CASSAGSFASEQYF. For the CDR3, the DNA is TGTGCCAGTAGTGCGGGATCCTTCGCCTCCGAGCAGTACTTC. This rearrangement joins TRBV19 to TRBJ2-7; weak D call: TRBD2 (6 bases). The CDR3 runs to 14 residues. CDR1 is LNHDA and CDR2 is SQIVND in the germline V gene (reference sequence). Trimming stripped 5 bases from V and 6 bases from J, with 17 bases between.

This clone was observed a handful of times. V usage is TRBV2 and J usage is TRBJ2-7, with D possibly matching TRBD2 (5 bases). Germline V gives CDR1 SNHLY, CDR2 FYNNEI. The CDR3 length is 12 residues. The V end was cut by 6 bases, the J end by 4 bases, with 10 bases between. Here the CDR3 reads CASREEQYEQYF. The CDR3 DNA follows: TGTGCCAGCAGGGAGGAACAATACGAGCAGTACTTC.

This rearrangement joins TRBV7-2 to TRBJ2-7; D is unclear. Trimming took 2 bases from V and 4 from J, leaving 3 bases between them. The CDR3 consists of 11 residues. Germline V gives CDR1 SGHTA, CDR2 FQGNSA. CDR3 sequence: CASSLRYEQYF. DNA of the CDR3: TGTGCCAGCAGCTTACGGTACGAGCAGTACTTC. The variable domain in full, with the rest retrieved from reference TRBV7-2 and TRBJ2-7, is GAGVSQSPSNKVTEKGKDVELRCDPISGHTALYWYRQSLGQGLEFLIYFQGNSAPDKSGLPSDRFSAERTGGSVSTLTIQRTQQEDSAVYLCASSLRYEQYFGPGTRLTVT.

This clone occurred a few times. This chain connects TRBV29-1 to TRBJ1-2; D might be TRBD1 (6 bases). The CDR3 extends over 12 amino acids. V lost 7 bases and J 4 bases, leaving 13 bases between the germline ends. CDR1 and CDR2 (germline): SQVTM, ANQGSEA. CDR3 coding DNA: TGCAGCGATCTTCAGGGGTCCTATGGCTACACCTTC. As protein: CSDLQGSYGYTF.